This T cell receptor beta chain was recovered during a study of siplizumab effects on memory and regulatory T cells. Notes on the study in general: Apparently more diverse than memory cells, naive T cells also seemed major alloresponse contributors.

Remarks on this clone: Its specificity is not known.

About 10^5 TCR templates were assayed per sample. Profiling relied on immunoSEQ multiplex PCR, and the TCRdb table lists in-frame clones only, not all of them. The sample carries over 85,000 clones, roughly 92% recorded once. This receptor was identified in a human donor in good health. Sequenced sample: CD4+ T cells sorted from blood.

The CDR3 DNA sequence: TGCAGCGAGGCGTGGGCAGGGGGCATGAACACTGAAGCTTTCTTT. Protein: CSEAWAGGMNTEAFF. The V call is TRBV29-1, the J call TRBJ1-1; 8 bases map to TRBD1. The J segment lost 0 bases and the V segment lost 7 bases, leaving 10 bases of the junction unmatched. Germline V gene data show CDR1 as SQVTM and CDR2 as ANQGSEA. CDR3 length: 15 amino acids.